Ten or more counts support the clone carrying this TCR beta chain. Template material for amplifying TCR beta CDR3 regions consisted of RNA transcripts. Carried out on the TCR CDR3, a first-round RT-PCR used the HTBI primer set. MiXCR was run by TCRdb on the multiplex PCR reads, yielding one entry per CDR3 protein. Of roughly 420,000 distinct CDR3 sequences listed, 15% to 19% were seen once; the top ten hold approximately 7.5%. Across 18 months, stable Graves' hyperthyroidism was marked by no progression to ophthalmopathy. Reasons for excluding patients were uncontrolled infection, other autoimmune disease, pregnancy or lactation. This sample is drawn from a study of T cells in Graves' hyperthyroidism and ophthalmopathy. Whole-study context: Any treatment followed the collection of peripheral blood at initial diagnosis.

The CDR3 is 12 residues long. The V end lost 6 bases, the J end lost 5 bases, and 10 bases lay between the germline ends. Germline V gene sequence: CDR1 ENHRY, CDR2 SYGVKD. The material sequenced was blood. The clonotype comes from a woman under 30 with Graves' hyperthyroidism. The V and J genes are TRBV10-3 and TRBJ2-5, with a weak D call TRBD2 (5 bases). Here the CDR3 reads CAIRGDAETQYF. The CDR3 coding sequence is TGTGCCATCAGGGGAGATGCGGAGACCCAGTACTTC.